The text below deals with one TCR beta chain. The sample belongs to a study of blood T cell repertoires in COVID-19. Study context: Italy, Spain and the United States were the sources of the convalescent and acute COVID-19 samples.

The CDR3 length is 16 residues. Germline V gives CDR1 MNHEY, CDR2 SVGAGI. The V gene end was trimmed by 1 base and the J gene end by 5 bases; junction bases not matched to a gene: 10. In the source study's methods: Counts of nucleated cells, estimated from reference gene primer amplification, were obtained. The repertoire was sequenced with immunoSEQ multiplex PCR; TCRdb's copy has only in-frame clones and lacks some. The DNA gave D and trimming, while V, J and clone size come from that table. Of about 260,000 clones in the sample, 70% to 90% are singletons; the top ten hold 3.5% to 4.5%. The sequenced material came from peripheral blood. The V and J genes are TRBV6-5 and TRBJ2-5, with TRBD1 matching 7 bases. This clonotype originated in a woman aged 35 to 49 with acute or convalescent COVID-19. CDR3 amino acids: CASSYYATGKPETQYF. CDR3 DNA: TGTGCCAGCAGTTACTACGCGACAGGGAAGCCGGAGACCCAGTACTTC.